This T cell receptor (beta chain) was recovered during a study of OX40 agonist ivuxolimab in advanced cancers. Turning to the overall study: Ivuxolimab was a fully human IgG2 agonistic monoclonal antibody targeting the costimulatory receptor OX40 (CD134). The monotherapy dose-escalation portion (N of about 49 patients) of the phase I ivuxolimab trial is reported in the paper. A male proportion of 82.7% and a mean age of about 60 years, ranging from 23 to 79, were recorded for the dose-escalation cohort. Patients were allowed to have had prior anti-PD-1, anti-PD-L1 or anti-CTLA-4 therapy, and around 41% of the dose-escalation patients had previously received checkpoint inhibitors. Intravenous ivuxolimab was administered to patients every 2 weeks at six dose levels: 0.01, 0.1, 0.3, 1.5, 3 and 10 mg/kg. Partial responses occurred in three dose-escalation patients, of whom one had hepatocellular carcinoma and two had cutaneous melanoma. Peripheral TCRbeta sequencing was intended to test whether TCR sequence diversity was altered and clonal T-cell expansion was caused by ivuxolimab. Of the roughly 52 patients in dose escalation, about 20 had hepatocellular carcinoma, some 15 had melanoma, 9 had renal cell carcinoma and 9 had head and neck cancer. The paper as a whole reports these results and caveats: The antigen specificity of the peripheral T cells that underwent clonal expansion was not determined. In partial responders in the 0.1-3.0 mg/kg groups, normalized peripheral clonal expansion was found to be among the lowest, especially among CD8+ T cells. After ivuxolimab, more expanded clones were found on average in CD8+ T cells than in CD4+ T cells. Low levels of normalized T-cell clonal expansion were also shown by some nonresponding patients. Clonal expansion of both CD4+ and CD8+ blood T cells was observed from baseline to week 6 at doses 0.1 to 3.0 mg/kg.

Genomic DNA was extracted from sorted cells for sequencing of the TCRbeta CDR3 region. The immunoSEQ Assay was used to sequence the TCRbeta CDR3 regions. TCRdb obtained this table from immuneACCESS and retained in-frame rearrangements with V and J assigned. These tables miss some clones; where compared with another copy, unresolved V genes account for less than half of the shortfall, and the remainder is unexplained. Present in this sample are 70,000 to 80,000 clones, approximately 87% of which were seen just once. The ten largest clones take up around 0.95% of the sample. Patients with autoimmune disease history or receiving systemic immunosuppression were excluded from the trial. Peripheral blood for TCR sequencing was drawn from every dose cohort at baseline, at cycle 4 day 1 and at cycle 7 day 1. The samples were taken from a phase I, first-in-human, multicenter, open-label dose-escalation trial of ivuxolimab. Adults with locally advanced or metastatic head and neck squamous cell, hepatocellular, melanoma or renal cell carcinoma were enrolled in the trial. CD4+ and CD8+ T cells were sorted separately from peripheral blood before TCR sequencing.

On this clone: Its recognized antigen is unknown. Qualities for individual bases were not recorded, and no much larger clone is one base off.

V is pared back by 6 bases and J by 1 base, with 19 bases lying between the germline termini. The CDR3, from cysteine to phenylalanine, totals 18 residues. Here the CDR3 DNA is all that survives: 54 bases in frame from base 1. Reading the germline V gene gives CDR1 MGHDK and CDR2 SYGVNS. Sequencing was performed on CD4+ or CD8+ T cells sorted from blood, taken in a trial of the OX40 agonist ivuxolimab. The V and J genes are TRBV25-1 and TRBJ2-6; tentative D gene TRBD1, with 7 bases matching. This clonotype was sampled from an adult with an advanced solid tumor such as melanoma, head and neck, liver or kidney cancer. The nucleotide sequence reads TGTGCCAGCAGAAACCGACAGGGAGGAGAATCTGGGGCCAACGTCCTGACTTTC. It specifies CASRNRQGGESGANVLTF.